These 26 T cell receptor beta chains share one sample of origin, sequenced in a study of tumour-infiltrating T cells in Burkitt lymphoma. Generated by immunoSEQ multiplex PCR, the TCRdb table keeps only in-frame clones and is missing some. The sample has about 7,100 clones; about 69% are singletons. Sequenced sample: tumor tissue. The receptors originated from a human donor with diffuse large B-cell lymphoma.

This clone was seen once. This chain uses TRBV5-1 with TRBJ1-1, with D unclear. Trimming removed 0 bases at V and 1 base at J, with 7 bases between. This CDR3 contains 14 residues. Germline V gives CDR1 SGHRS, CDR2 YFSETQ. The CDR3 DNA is TGCGCCAGCAGCTTGGTACTCGGGAACACTGAAGCTTTCTTT. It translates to CASSLVLGNTEAFF. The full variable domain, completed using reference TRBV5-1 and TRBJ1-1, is KAGVTQTPRYLIKTRGQQVTLSCSPISGHRSVSWYQQTPGQGLQFLFEYFSETQRNKGNFPGRFSGRQFSNSRSEMNVSTLELGDSALYLCASSLVLGNTEAFFGQGTRLTVV.

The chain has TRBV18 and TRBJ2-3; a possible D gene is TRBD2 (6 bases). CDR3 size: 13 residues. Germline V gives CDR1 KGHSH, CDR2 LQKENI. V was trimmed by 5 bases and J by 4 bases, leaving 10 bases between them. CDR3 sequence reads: CASSVTGADTQYF. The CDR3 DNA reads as TGTGCCAGCTCAGTGACGGGAGCAGATACGCAGTATTTT.

The CDR3 region is CSHPGGGTTDTQYF. CDR3 DNA: TGCAGTCATCCAGGCGGGGGAACGACAGATACGCAGTATTTT. The V call is TRBV29-1, the J call TRBJ2-3; 7 nucleotides align to TRBD2. Germline V CDR1 and CDR2: SQVTM, ANQGSEA. The CDR3 consists of 14 residues.

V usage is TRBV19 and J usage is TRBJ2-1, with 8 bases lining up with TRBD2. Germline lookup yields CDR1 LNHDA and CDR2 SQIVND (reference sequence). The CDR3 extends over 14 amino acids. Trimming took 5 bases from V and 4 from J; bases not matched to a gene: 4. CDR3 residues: CASSWSGGYNEQFF. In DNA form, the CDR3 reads TGTGCCAGTAGTTGGAGCGGGGGTTACAATGAGCAGTTCTTC.

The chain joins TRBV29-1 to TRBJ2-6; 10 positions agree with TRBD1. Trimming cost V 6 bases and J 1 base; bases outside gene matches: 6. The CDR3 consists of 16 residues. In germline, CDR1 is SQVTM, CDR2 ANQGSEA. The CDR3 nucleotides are TGCAGCGTCTTTCGGGACAGGGGTTCTGGGGCCAACGTCCTGACTTTC. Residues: CSVFRDRGSGANVLTF.

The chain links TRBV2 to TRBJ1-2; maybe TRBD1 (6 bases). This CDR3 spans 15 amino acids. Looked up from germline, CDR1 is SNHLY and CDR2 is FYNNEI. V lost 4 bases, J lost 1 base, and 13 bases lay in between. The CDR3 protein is CASSVGTILNYGYTF. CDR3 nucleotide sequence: TGTGCCAGCAGTGTAGGGACAATACTTAACTATGGCTACACCTTC. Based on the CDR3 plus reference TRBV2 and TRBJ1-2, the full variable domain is EPEVTQTPSHQVTQMGQEVILRCVPISNHLYFYWYRQILGQKVEFLVSFYNNEISEKSEIFDDQFSVERPDGSNFTLKIRSTKLEDSAMYFCASSVGTILNYGYTFGSGTRLTVV.

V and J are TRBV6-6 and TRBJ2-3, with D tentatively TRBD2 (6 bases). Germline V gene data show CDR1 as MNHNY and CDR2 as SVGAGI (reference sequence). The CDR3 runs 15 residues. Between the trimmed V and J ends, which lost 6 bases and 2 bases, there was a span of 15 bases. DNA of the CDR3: TGTGCCAGCAGCCCGGCACAGGACTACACAGATACGCAGTATTTT. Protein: CASSPAQDYTDTQYF.

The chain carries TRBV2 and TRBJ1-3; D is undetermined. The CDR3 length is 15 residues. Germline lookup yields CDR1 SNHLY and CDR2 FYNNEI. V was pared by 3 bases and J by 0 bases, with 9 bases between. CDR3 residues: CASSERTDSGNTIYF. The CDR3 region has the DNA TGTGCCAGCAGTGAGAGGACCGACTCTGGAAACACCATATATTTT.

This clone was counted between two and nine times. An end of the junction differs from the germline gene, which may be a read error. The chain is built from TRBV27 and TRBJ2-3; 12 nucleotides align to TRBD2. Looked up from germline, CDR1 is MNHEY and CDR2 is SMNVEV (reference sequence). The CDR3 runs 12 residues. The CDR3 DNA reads TGTGCCAGCAGTGGACTAGCGGGGACCCGGCATTTT. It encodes CASSGLAGTRHF.

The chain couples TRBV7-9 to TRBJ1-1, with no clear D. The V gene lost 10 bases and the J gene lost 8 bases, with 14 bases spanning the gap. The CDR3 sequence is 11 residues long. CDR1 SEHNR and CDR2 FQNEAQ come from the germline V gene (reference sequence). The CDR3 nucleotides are TGTGCCAATCGTCGGGAGGTCGAAGCTTTCTTT. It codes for CANRREVEAFF.

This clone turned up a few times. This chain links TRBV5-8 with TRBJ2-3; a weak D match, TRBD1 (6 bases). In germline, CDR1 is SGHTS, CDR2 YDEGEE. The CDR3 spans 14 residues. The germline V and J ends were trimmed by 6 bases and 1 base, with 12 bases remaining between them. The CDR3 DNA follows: TGTGCCAGCACCCCTTGGACAGGCACAGATACGCAGTATTTT. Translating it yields CASTPWTGTDTQYF.

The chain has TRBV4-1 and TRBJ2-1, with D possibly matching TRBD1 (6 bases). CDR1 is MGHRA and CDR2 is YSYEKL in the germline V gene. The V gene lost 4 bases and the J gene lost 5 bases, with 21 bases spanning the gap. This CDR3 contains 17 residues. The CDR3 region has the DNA TGCGCCAGCAGCCCGTCAGGACGCTGGACAGCAGACAATGAGCAGTTCTTC. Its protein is CASSPSGRWTADNEQFF.

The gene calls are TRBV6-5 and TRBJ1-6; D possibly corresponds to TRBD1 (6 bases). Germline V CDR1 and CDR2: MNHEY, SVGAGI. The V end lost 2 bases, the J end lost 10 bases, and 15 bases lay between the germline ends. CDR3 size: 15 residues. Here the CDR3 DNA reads TGTGCCAGCAGTTACCGGACAGCACCGAGATCACCCCTCCACTTT. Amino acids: CASSYRTAPRSPLHF.

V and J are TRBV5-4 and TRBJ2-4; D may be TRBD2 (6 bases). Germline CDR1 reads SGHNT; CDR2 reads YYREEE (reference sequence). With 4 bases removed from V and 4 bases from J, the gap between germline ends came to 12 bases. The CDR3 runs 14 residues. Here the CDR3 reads CASSLGLGKNIQYF. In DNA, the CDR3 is TGTGCCAGCAGCCTGGGACTGGGAAAAAACATTCAGTACTTC.

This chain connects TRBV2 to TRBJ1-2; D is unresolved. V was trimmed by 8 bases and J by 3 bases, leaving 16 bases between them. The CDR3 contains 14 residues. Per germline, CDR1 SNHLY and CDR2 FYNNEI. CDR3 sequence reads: CASGDREAYYGYTF. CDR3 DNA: TGTGCCAGCGGCGACCGGGAGGCTTACTATGGCTACACCTTC.

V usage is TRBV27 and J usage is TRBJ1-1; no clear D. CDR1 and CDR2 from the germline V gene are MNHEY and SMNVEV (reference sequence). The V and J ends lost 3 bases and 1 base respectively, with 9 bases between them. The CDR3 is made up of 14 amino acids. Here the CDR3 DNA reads TGTGCCAGCAGTTTGGCGGGTACGAACACTGAAGCTTTCTTT. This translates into CASSLAGTNTEAFF.

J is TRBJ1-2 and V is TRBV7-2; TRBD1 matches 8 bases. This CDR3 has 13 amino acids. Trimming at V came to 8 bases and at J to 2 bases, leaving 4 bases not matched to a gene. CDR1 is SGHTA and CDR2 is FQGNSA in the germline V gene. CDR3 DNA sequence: TGTGCCAGCTCGGGACAGGCAAACTATGGCTACACCTTC. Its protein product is CASSGQANYGYTF.

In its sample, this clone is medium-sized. DNA of the CDR3: TGTGCCAGCAGCTTTGGCAGATATAGCAATCAGCCCCAGCATTTT. This translates into CASSFGRYSNQPQHF. The chain employs TRBV5-6 and TRBJ1-5; D ambiguous. This CDR3 region has 15 residues. Between the trimmed V and J ends, which lost 2 bases and 0 bases, there was a span of 9 bases. Germline-derived CDR1 and CDR2 are SGHDT and YYEEEE.

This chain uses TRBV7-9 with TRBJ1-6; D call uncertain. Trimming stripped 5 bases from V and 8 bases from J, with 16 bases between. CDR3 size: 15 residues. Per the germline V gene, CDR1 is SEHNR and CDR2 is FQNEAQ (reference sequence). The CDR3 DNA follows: TGTGCCAGCAGCGAATCGGGCCTCCCCCATTCACCCCTCCACTTT. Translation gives CASSESGLPHSPLHF.

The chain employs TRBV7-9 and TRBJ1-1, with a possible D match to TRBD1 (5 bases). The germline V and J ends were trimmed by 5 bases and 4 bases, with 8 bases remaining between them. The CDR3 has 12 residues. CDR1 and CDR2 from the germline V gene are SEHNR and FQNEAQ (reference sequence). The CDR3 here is CASSAGSTEAFF. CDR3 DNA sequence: TGTGCCAGCAGCGCAGGGAGCACTGAAGCTTTCTTT.

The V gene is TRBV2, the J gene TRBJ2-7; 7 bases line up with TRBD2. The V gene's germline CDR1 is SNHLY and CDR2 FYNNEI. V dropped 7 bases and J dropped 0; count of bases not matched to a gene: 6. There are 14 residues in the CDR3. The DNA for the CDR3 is TGTGCCAGCAACCTAGCGGTGCTCTCCTACGAGCAGTACTTC. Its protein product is CASNLAVLSYEQYF.

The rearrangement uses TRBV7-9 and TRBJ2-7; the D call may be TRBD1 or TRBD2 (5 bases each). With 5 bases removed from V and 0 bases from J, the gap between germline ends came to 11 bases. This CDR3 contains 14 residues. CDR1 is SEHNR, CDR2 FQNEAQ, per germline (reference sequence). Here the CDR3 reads CASSMGRSSYEQYF. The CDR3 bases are TGTGCCAGCAGCATGGGACGTAGCTCCTACGAGCAGTACTTC.

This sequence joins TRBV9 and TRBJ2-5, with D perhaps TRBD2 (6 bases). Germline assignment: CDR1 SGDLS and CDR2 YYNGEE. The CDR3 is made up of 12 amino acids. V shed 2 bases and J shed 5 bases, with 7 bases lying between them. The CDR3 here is CASSVGGETQYF. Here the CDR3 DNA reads TGTGCCAGCAGCGTCGGAGGGGAGACCCAGTACTTC.

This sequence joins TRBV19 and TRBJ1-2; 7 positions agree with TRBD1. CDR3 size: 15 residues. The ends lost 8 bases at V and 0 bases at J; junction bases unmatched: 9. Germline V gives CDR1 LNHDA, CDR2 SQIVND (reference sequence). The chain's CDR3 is CASGDREKANYGYTF. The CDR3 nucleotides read TGTGCCAGTGGAGACAGGGAAAAAGCTAACTATGGCTACACCTTC. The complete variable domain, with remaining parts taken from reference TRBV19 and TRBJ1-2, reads DGGITQSPKYLFRKEGQNVTLSCEQNLNHDAMYWYRQDPGQGLRLIYYSQIVNDFQKGDIAEGYSVSREKKESFPLTVTSAQKNPTAFYLCASGDREKANYGYTFGSGTRLTVV.

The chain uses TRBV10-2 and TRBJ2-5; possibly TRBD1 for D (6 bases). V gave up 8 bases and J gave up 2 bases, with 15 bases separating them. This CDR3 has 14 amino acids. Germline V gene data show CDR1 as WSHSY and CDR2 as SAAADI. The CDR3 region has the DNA TGCGCCAGCTCACTGGGGGCAGGGCAAGAGACCCAGTACTTC. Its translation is CASSLGAGQETQYF.

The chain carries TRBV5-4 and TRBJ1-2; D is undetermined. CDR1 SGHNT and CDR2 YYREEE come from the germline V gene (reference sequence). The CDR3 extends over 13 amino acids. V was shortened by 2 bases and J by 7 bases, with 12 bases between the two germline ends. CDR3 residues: CASSFSPAGGYTF. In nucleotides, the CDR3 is TGTGCCAGCAGCTTTTCCCCGGCGGGTGGCTACACCTTC.